The source of this TCR beta chain is a study of blood T cell repertoires in COVID-19. As for the study in general: COVID-19 samples collected from the United States, Italy and Spain covered acute and convalescent phases.

Original data processing: How many nucleated cells were present was estimated from reference gene primer amplification. Using immunoSEQ multiplex PCR, the repertoire was profiled, and TCRdb retains in-frame clones only, with some absent. V and J calls and clone size are those listed in that table; D and trimming were worked out from the DNA. The table includes approximately 75,000 clones, around 85% detected once. CDR1 and CDR2 (germline): SGHVS, FQNEAQ. The CDR3 length is 18 residues. Trimming took off 4 bases at V and 1 base at J, with 20 bases between the two ends. The sequencing input was peripheral blood. This TCR was sampled from a man older than 75 with acute or convalescent COVID-19. V gene TRBV7-8 combines with J gene TRBJ1-5, with a tentative D call TRBD1 (6 bases). The DNA for the CDR3 is TGTGCCAGCAGCTCTCCTGGCAGGGGTGGCCTAAGCAATCAGCCCCAGCATTTT. It yields the protein CASSSPGRGGLSNQPQHF.